The 29 T cell receptor beta chains reported below all come from one sample, sequenced in a study of response to subunit inactivated influenza vaccine. TCRdb independently ran MiXCR on the RT-PCR reads; one entry per CDR3 protein. The data contain approximately 530,000 distinct CDR3 sequences, approximately 13% of them singletons. This specimen was PBMCs from blood, taken roughly 6 weeks after vaccination. The receptors derive from a man aged 45 to 65 who received an inactivated influenza vaccine.

This chain links TRBV20-1 with TRBJ2-5; the match to TRBD1 covers 10 bases. The CDR3 loop spans 13 amino acids. From germline, CDR1 is DFQATT and CDR2 SNEGSKA (reference sequence). J lost 4 bases, V lost 1 base, and 0 bases had no gene match. CDR3 protein: CSARGDRGETQYF. The DNA of the CDR3 is TGCAGTGCTAGAGGGGACAGGGGAGAGACCCAGTACTTC.

At least ten counts were recorded for this clonotype. The V and J genes are TRBV6-2 or TRBV6-3 and TRBJ2-4; 12 bases align to TRBD1. CDR1 MNHEY and CDR2 SVGEGT come from the germline V gene. With 5 bases clipped from V and 0 bases from J, the junction kept 8 bases outside the gene matches. CDR3 length: 18 residues. The CDR3 region has the DNA TGTGCCAGCAGTAAGGGACAGGGGGCAACTCTAGCCAAAAACATTCAGTACTTC. It specifies CASSKGQGATLAKNIQYF.

The rearrangement joins TRBV3-1 to TRBJ1-2, with 9 bases aligning to TRBD1. Germline V gene data show CDR1 as LGHDT and CDR2 as YNNKEL (reference sequence). With 7 bases clipped from V and 2 bases from J, the junction kept 5 bases outside the gene matches. The CDR3 length is 14 residues. The CDR3 loop reads CASTGTGINYGYTF. CDR3 bases: TGTGCCAGCACCGGGACAGGGATCAACTATGGCTACACCTTC.

This clonotype was counted many times. The V and J genes are TRBV15 and TRBJ2-2; tentative D call: TRBD1 (5 bases). The CDR3 has 14 amino acids. The V gene's germline CDR1 is LNHNV and CDR2 YYDKDF (reference sequence). V was shortened by 0 bases and J by 7 bases, with 9 bases between the two germline ends. The CDR3 bases are TGTGCCACCAGCAGAGATCAGGGAATCGGGGAGCTGTTTTTT. It translates to CATSRDQGIGELFF.

This clonotype showed up just a few times. The chain joins TRBV12-3 or TRBV12-4 to TRBJ2-7; 9 bases align to TRBD1. The CDR3 consists of 14 residues. After removal of 3 bases from V and 3 bases from J, the junction contained 3 bases not matched to a gene. In DNA form, the CDR3 reads TGTGCCAGCAGTTTTATGGGACAGGGCTACGAGCAGTACTTC. Translating it yields CASSFMGQGYEQYF.

Ten or more counts support this clonotype. V and J are TRBV20-1 and TRBJ2-7, with TRBD1 matching over 8 bases. CDR1 and CDR2 (germline): DFQATT, SNEGSKA (reference sequence). Trimming cost V 5 bases and J 0 bases; bases outside gene matches: 6. The CDR3 is 14 residues long. For the CDR3, the DNA is TGCAGTGCTCGCCGGGACAGGAGCTCCTACGAGCAGTACTTC. Protein sequence: CSARRDRSSYEQYF.

The V gene is TRBV2, the J gene TRBJ2-3, with a tentative D call TRBD2 (5 bases). The CDR3 spans 14 residues. Trimming left V 8 bases short and J 3 bases short, with 15 bases between. Germline assignment: CDR1 SNHLY and CDR2 FYNNEI. As DNA, the CDR3 is TGTGCCAGCGAGGGTATTTCGCCAACAGATACGCAGTATTTT. This gives the protein CASEGISPTDTQYF.

This clonotype was picked up many times. V is TRBV10-3 and J is TRBJ1-6; no reliable D call. Germline V gene lookup returns CDR1 ENHRY and CDR2 SYGVKD. Trimming removed 0 bases from V and 9 bases from J, with 9 bases in between. CDR3 length equals 14 residues. CDR3 region: CAISESGKSSPLHF. The DNA for the CDR3 is TGTGCCATCAGTGAGTCCGGAAAAAGTTCACCCCTCCACTTT.

This clonotype was seen repeatedly, ten times or more. V usage is TRBV6-5 and J usage is TRBJ2-3; tentatively, D is TRBD1 (5 bases). The CDR3 runs 16 residues. Germline CDR1 reads MNHEY; CDR2 reads SVGAGI. The V gene lost 1 base and the J gene lost 3 bases, with 14 bases spanning the gap. The CDR3 here is CASSYLSPTGTDTQYF. For the CDR3, the DNA is TGTGCCAGCAGTTACTTGTCCCCTACAGGAACAGATACGCAGTATTTT.

This clonotype was seen a few times. V usage is TRBV20-1 and J usage is TRBJ2-3; a weak D match, TRBD1 (5 bases). The V end lost 0 bases, the J end lost 2 bases, and 12 bases lay between the germline ends. Germline assignment: CDR1 DFQATT and CDR2 SNEGSKA (reference sequence). The CDR3 contains 15 residues. The CDR3 bases are TGCAGTGCTAGAGAGTGGACACCCCACACAGATACGCAGTATTTT. It codes for CSAREWTPHTDTQYF.

In its sample, this clonotype was seen many times. The chain has TRBV28 and TRBJ2-3, with 7 bases that match TRBD2. V was clipped by 5 bases and J by 1 base; unmatched bases: 6. The V gene's germline CDR1 is MDHEN and CDR2 SYDVKM. The CDR3 runs 15 residues. CDR3 sequence: CASSSRGLGTDTQYF. CDR3 DNA sequence: TGTGCCAGCAGTAGCCGTGGACTAGGCACAGATACGCAGTATTTT.

The chain employs TRBV3-1 and TRBJ2-4; TRBD1 matches at 11 bases. The V segment lost 4 bases and the J segment 2 bases; nucleotides outside the gene matches: 10. Germline-derived CDR1 and CDR2 are LGHDT and YNNKEL (reference sequence). The CDR3 is 18 amino acids. The CDR3 DNA sequence: TGTGCCAGCAGCCCCGGAATTGGACAGGGGGCGACCAAAAACATTCAGTACTTC. It encodes CASSPGIGQGATKNIQYF.

V usage is TRBV5-1 and J usage is TRBJ2-2; the match to TRBD1 covers 7 bases. CDR1 and CDR2 from the germline V gene are SGHRS and YFSETQ. The CDR3 contains 17 residues. J lost 3 bases, V lost 3 bases, and 11 bases had no gene match. The chain's CDR3 is CASSSLPGQSYTGELFF. DNA of the CDR3: TGCGCCAGCAGCTCGTTACCGGGACAGTCCTACACCGGGGAGCTGTTTTTT.

This clonotype occurred a few times. The gene calls are TRBV2 and TRBJ2-1; D is tentatively TRBD1 or TRBD2 (5 bases each). This CDR3 is built from 16 residues. The germline CDR1 and CDR2 sequences are SNHLY and FYNNEI. Trimming removed 1 base from V and 7 bases from J, with 17 bases in between. CDR3 sequence reads: CASSEGRHRSGNEQFF. The CDR3 bases are TGTGCCAGCAGTGAAGGACGACACAGGTCGGGAAATGAGCAGTTCTTC.

The chain recombines TRBV7-8 with TRBJ1-1; weak D call: TRBD1 (6 bases). The CDR3 spans 16 residues. Trimming shortened V by 1 base and J by 0 bases, and 12 bases separated the two germline ends. CDR1 SGHVS and CDR2 FQNEAQ come from the germline V gene. CDR3 residues: CASSLVGGPMNTEAFF. The CDR3 DNA reads as TGTGCCAGCAGCTTAGTAGGGGGACCCATGAACACTGAAGCTTTCTTT.

The rearrangement links TRBV7-8 to TRBJ1-4; no definite D call. This CDR3 spans 13 amino acids. Deletions cut 2 bases from V and 6 bases from J, with 7 bases between. CDR1 and CDR2 (germline): SGHVS, FQNEAQ. CDR3 loop: CASSLYRDEKLFF. Written as DNA, the CDR3 is TGTGCCAGCAGCTTATATAGAGATGAAAAACTGTTTTTT.

This clonotype was observed at least ten times. The chain is built from TRBV7-2 and TRBJ2-2; a possible D gene is TRBD1 (6 bases). V was pared by 6 bases and J by 4 bases, with 9 bases between. Germline-derived CDR1 and CDR2 are SGHTA and FQGNSA. CDR3 length equals 13 residues. CDR3 DNA: TGTGCCAGCAGAACAGGGTTCACCGGGGAGCTGTTTTTT. Translating it yields CASRTGFTGELFF.

CDR3: CSATPRTSGSYEQYF. The CDR3 bases are TGCAGTGCTACCCCCCGGACTAGCGGGTCCTACGAGCAGTACTTC. The J gene is TRBJ2-7, the V gene TRBV20-1; the match to TRBD2 covers 11 bases. V lost 4 bases, J lost 1 base, and 6 bases stayed unmatched. There are 15 residues in the CDR3. Germline V CDR1 and CDR2: DFQATT, SNEGSKA (reference sequence).

This clonotype came up a few times. The V and J genes are TRBV5-1 and TRBJ1-1; 8 nucleotides agree with TRBD1. With V trimmed by 4 bases and J by 3 bases, 8 bases remained unmatched. The germline V gene encodes CDR1 SGHRS and CDR2 YFSETQ. The CDR3 covers 15 residues. CDR3 in DNA: TGCGCCAGCAGCCCTGAACAGGGGGGGTACACTGAAGCTTTCTTT. Translating it yields CASSPEQGGYTEAFF.

This clonotype was detected only a few times. This chain connects TRBV28 to TRBJ2-5, with D possibly matching TRBD2 (6 bases). Germline-derived CDR1 and CDR2 are MDHEN and SYDVKM. The CDR3 runs 16 residues. Trimming left V 8 bases short and J 2 bases short, with 21 bases between. The CDR3 DNA reads as TGTGCCAGCCCACCACGGAGGGTTGTCCGACAAGAGACCCAGTACTTC. Protein: CASPPRRVVRQETQYF.

There are many counts of this clonotype. V gene TRBV12-3 or TRBV12-4 combines with J gene TRBJ2-5; a weak D match, TRBD2 (6 bases). V was clipped by 2 bases and J by 1 base, with 11 bases between them. The CDR3 is 15 amino acids. CDR3 in amino acids: CASSLFGGLQETQYF. The DNA for the CDR3 is TGTGCCAGCAGTTTATTCGGGGGACTCCAAGAGACCCAGTACTTC.

This clonotype has only a few counts. The V and J genes are TRBV30 and TRBJ2-2; 9 bases map to TRBD2. Germline loops: CDR1 GTSNPN, CDR2 SVGIG (reference sequence). The CDR3 is 15 residues long. V was clipped by 8 bases and J by 3 bases; unmatched bases: 10. For the CDR3, the DNA is TGTGCCGGAGGCCTAGCGGGGTGGTACACCGGGGAGCTGTTTTTT. Translating gives CAGGLAGWYTGELFF. The full variable domain, rest sourced from reference TRBV30 and TRBJ2-2, is SQTIHQWPATLVQPVGSPLSLECTVEGTSNPNLYWYRQAAGRGLQLLFYSVGIGQISSEVPQNLSASRPQDRQFILSSKKLLLSDSGFYLCAGGLAGWYTGELFFGEGSRLTVL.

This clonotype showed up just a few times. The J gene is TRBJ2-2, the V gene TRBV4-3; D remains unclear. Germline V lookup: CDR1 LGHNA, CDR2 YSLEER. V shed 1 base and J shed 6 bases, with 9 bases lying between them. The CDR3 length is 14 residues. The chain's CDR3 is CASSQVLDAGELFF. CDR3 nucleotides: TGCGCCAGCAGCCAAGTGTTGGATGCCGGGGAGCTGTTTTTT.

This clonotype showed up just a few times. A read error may produce the germline difference seen at one junction end. The chain recombines TRBV2 with TRBJ2-7; D is possibly TRBD1 or TRBD2 (5 bases each). The CDR3 loop spans 11 amino acids. The germline gives CDR1 SNHLY, CDR2 FYNNEI. As DNA, the CDR3 is TGTGCCAGCAGTGAATGGGAGTGGGGGAACTTC. Translation gives CASSEWEWGNF.

The gene calls are TRBV20-1 and TRBJ1-2; D is possibly TRBD1 (5 bases). CDR1 is DFQATT and CDR2 is SNEGSKA in the germline V gene (reference sequence). Trimming removed 5 bases from V and 6 bases from J, with 19 bases in between. The CDR3 runs to 14 residues. The CDR3 region has the DNA TGCAGTGCTCCCCCGGGACTTTCGACCCATGGCTACACCTTC. It codes for CSAPPGLSTHGYTF.

The sample holds a few counts of this clonotype. V gene TRBV5-5 combines with J gene TRBJ1-5; no clear D. Germline CDR1 is SGHKS and CDR2 is YYEKEE (reference sequence). There are 14 residues in the CDR3. The V end was cut by 3 bases, the J end by 6 bases, with 13 bases between. In DNA form, the CDR3 reads TGTGCCAGCAGCTCCCGGGCACAGCCTCAGCCCCAGCATTTT. Amino acids: CASSSRAQPQPQHF.

CDR3 loop: CASSPFTGSSYNEQFF. In DNA form, the CDR3 reads TGTGCCAGCAGCCCTTTCACAGGGAGCTCCTACAATGAGCAGTTCTTC. The chain is built from TRBV7-6 and TRBJ2-1; D perhaps matches TRBD1 (6 bases). The CDR3 loop spans 16 amino acids. V was shortened by 5 bases and J by 0 bases, with 14 bases between the two germline ends. Germline V CDR1 and CDR2: SGHVS, FNYEAQ.

This clonotype has more than one count but fewer than ten. V and J are TRBV2 and TRBJ2-1; 10 bases map to TRBD2. The V and J ends lost 6 bases and 8 bases, in that order; junction bases with no gene match: 4. Germline CDR1 SNHLY, CDR2 FYNNEI. There are 13 residues in the CDR3. The CDR3 is CASRLAGSDEQFF. The CDR3 DNA reads TGTGCCAGCAGACTAGCGGGGTCGGATGAGCAGTTCTTC.

This clonotype came up a few times. The chain recombines TRBV5-1 with TRBJ1-1; D is ambiguous. The V end lost 4 bases, the J end lost 0 bases, and 19 bases lay between the germline ends. Germline CDR1 is SGHRS and CDR2 is YFSETQ. This CDR3 has 17 residues. The CDR3 DNA reads TGCGCCAGCAGCCGGTCGGGGTCCGCATCCATGAACACTGAAGCTTTCTTT. Residues: CASSRSGSASMNTEAFF.